The 22 T cell receptor beta chains in this list originate from one sample, sequenced in a study of T-cell reconstitution after alpha-beta-depleted transplantation in children. Molecular barcoding with unique molecular identifiers was used for the TCRbeta library. Via MiXCR, TCRdb re-called the PCR reads, giving one row per CDR3 protein. The sample gives hundreds of thousands of distinct CDR3 sequences, about 17% of which show up once; around 28% is in the top ten. The source material was PBMCs, mostly from graft donor cells, sampled 360 days after TCRalphabeta/CD19-depleted stem cell transplant. The receptors were gathered from a boy younger than two who had a stem cell transplant for Wiskott-Aldrich syndrome, so the T cells may come from the graft donor.

The table lists this clonotype with a few counts. This chain connects TRBV12-3 or TRBV12-4 to TRBJ2-5, with 15 positions matching TRBD2. The CDR3 is made up of 19 amino acids. The ends lost 1 base at V and 4 bases at J; junction bases unmatched: 10. The CDR3 loop is CASSLGVGLAGGPGETQYF. As DNA, the CDR3 is TGTGCCAGCAGTTTAGGCGTCGGACTAGCGGGAGGGCCAGGAGAGACCCAGTACTTC.

The gene calls are TRBV29-1 and TRBJ2-5; unclear D gene. Germline loops: CDR1 SQVTM, CDR2 ANQGSEA. V lost 5 bases and J 2 bases, leaving 9 bases between the germline ends. The CDR3 is 12 residues long. As DNA, the CDR3 is TGCAGCGTTAAGTCTTTTCAAGAGACCCAGTACTTC. Its protein product is CSVKSFQETQYF.

The table lists this clonotype with a count of one. This may be a read error: a much more frequent sequence differs by one nucleotide. The rearrangement uses TRBV12-3 or TRBV12-4 and TRBJ2-3; TRBD1 matches 9 bases. This CDR3 is built from 14 residues. Trimming at V came to 6 bases and at J to 3 bases, leaving 4 bases not matched to a gene. The CDR3 DNA is TGTGCCAGCAGCCGGACAGGGGCGACAGATACGCAGTATTTT. Its translation is CASSRTGATDTQYF.

This clonotype was picked up a small number of times. The rearrangement joins TRBV24-1 to TRBJ2-2; D gene uncertain. This CDR3 is built from 13 residues. V gave up 1 base and J gave up 7 bases, with 6 bases separating them. Germline CDR1 reads KGHDR; CDR2 reads SFDVKD. CDR3: CATSDFWGGELFF. The CDR3 nucleotides read TGTGCCACCAGTGATTTTTGGGGCGGGGAGCTGTTTTTT.

V is TRBV10-2 and J is TRBJ1-5, with D unresolved. The germline V gene encodes CDR1 WSHSY and CDR2 SAAADI. The CDR3 is 14 amino acids. V was clipped by 3 bases and J by 4 bases, with 10 bases between them. In DNA form, the CDR3 reads TGCGCCAGCAGTGACCATGCTCCAAATCAGCCCCAGCATTTT. It codes for CASSDHAPNQPQHF.

This clonotype was detected only a few times. This rearrangement joins TRBV10-3 to TRBJ2-1; TRBD2 aligns across 8 bases. This CDR3 has 19 amino acids. J gave up 3 bases and V 0 bases, and 13 bases lay outside the gene matches. Per the germline V gene, CDR1 is ENHRY and CDR2 is SYGVKD. CDR3 protein: CAISESVPAGATHYNEQFF. The CDR3 DNA reads as TGTGCCATCAGTGAGTCAGTGCCAGCGGGGGCAACCCACTACAATGAGCAGTTCTTC.

This chain uses TRBV12-3 or TRBV12-4 with TRBJ1-2; D ambiguous. The CDR3 runs 15 residues. V lost 2 bases to trimming and J lost 1 base, with 11 bases between them. CDR3 protein: CASSLNGRVNYGYTF. The CDR3 bases are TGTGCCAGCAGTTTAAATGGAAGGGTTAACTATGGCTACACCTTC.

The gene calls are TRBV12-3 or TRBV12-4 and TRBJ2-1; D unclear. The CDR3 is 15 amino acids. Deletions cut 6 bases from V and 7 bases from J, with 19 bases between. The CDR3 DNA reads TGTGCCAGCAGCTCAGCATATGGGATCCAAAATGAGCAGTTCTTC. This encodes CASSSAYGIQNEQFF.

This clonotype was observed a handful of times. This sequence joins TRBV20-1 and TRBJ1-1; 9 bases are shared with TRBD1. The CDR3 contains 11 residues. With 6 bases clipped from V and 6 bases from J, the junction kept 2 bases outside the gene matches. Germline V gene sequence: CDR1 DFQATT, CDR2 SNEGSKA (reference sequence). CDR3 DNA: TGCAGTGCACGGACAGGGGCTGAAGCTTTCTTT. This sequence encodes CSARTGAEAFF.

The chain has TRBV6-5 and TRBJ2-3; D uncertain. CDR1 MNHEY and CDR2 SVGAGI come from the germline V gene. This CDR3 has 14 residues. V lost 2 bases and J lost 2, with 8 bases in between. The CDR3 region is CASSYPSPTDTQYF. CDR3 sequence (DNA): TGTGCCAGCAGTTACCCCTCCCCCACAGATACGCAGTATTTT.

The gene calls are TRBV21-1 and TRBJ1-5. TRBV21-1 is labeled a pseudogene. The CDR3 loop spans 16 amino acids. Here the CDR3 DNA reads TGTGCCAGCAATTACCACCTGATGTCTCGCAATCAGCCCCAGCATTTT. Residues: CASNYHLMSRNQPQHF.

This clonotype was seen more than once but under ten times. The chain is built from TRBV5-1 and TRBJ2-3; D is uncertain. The CDR3 totals 14 residues. V gave up 0 bases and J gave up 6 bases, with 11 bases separating them. The germline CDR1 and CDR2 sequences are SGHRS and YFSETQ. This CDR3 is CASSLALRSDTQYF. The CDR3 DNA reads TGCGCCAGCAGCTTGGCCCTTAGATCTGATACGCAGTATTTT. The full variable domain, in which reference TRBV5-1 and TRBJ2-3 provide the parts outside the CDR3, is KAGVTQTPRYLIKTRGQQVTLSCSPISGHRSVSWYQQTPGQGLQFLFEYFSETQRNKGNFPGRFSGRQFSNSRSEMNVSTLELGDSALYLCASSLALRSDTQYFGPGTRLTVL.

The chain links TRBV20-1 to TRBJ2-7; the D gene is possibly TRBD1 (6 bases). The CDR3 extends over 15 amino acids. Germline V gene data show CDR1 as DFQATT and CDR2 as SNEGSKA (reference sequence). V was shortened by 3 bases and J by 3 bases, with 18 bases between the two germline ends. CDR3 residues: CSASWLGDILYEQYF. CDR3 in DNA: TGCAGTGCTAGTTGGTTGGGGGACATTCTCTACGAGCAGTACTTC.

This clonotype has a handful of counts. The chain employs TRBV5-1 and TRBJ2-2, with TRBD2 matching 9 bases. Trimming removed 5 bases from V and 3 bases from J; junction bases left unmatched: 8. The CDR3 is 16 residues long. The V gene's germline CDR1 is SGHRS and CDR2 YFSETQ. The CDR3 spells CASSHSASGDTGELFF. As DNA, the CDR3 is TGCGCCAGCAGTCACTCGGCTAGCGGGGACACCGGGGAGCTGTTTTTT.

The genes are TRBV28 and TRBJ2-7, with D possibly called TRBD1 or TRBD2 (6 bases each). This CDR3 spans 14 amino acids. The germline V and J ends were trimmed by 7 bases and 5 bases, with 18 bases remaining between them. CDR1 is MDHEN, CDR2 SYDVKM, per germline. The CDR3 coding sequence is TGTGCCAGCACCTCTCAGAGGGGGGAGGACGAGCAGTACTTC. This gives the protein CASTSQRGEDEQYF.

The chain links TRBV7-9 to TRBJ2-1; D is perhaps TRBD2 (5 bases). CDR1 SEHNR and CDR2 FQNEAQ come from the germline V gene (reference sequence). V lost 5 bases to trimming and J lost 13 bases, with 15 bases between them. There are 12 residues in the CDR3. The DNA for the CDR3 is TGTGCCAGCAGCGTGGTGTCTAGCCGCCAGTTCTTC. Translating gives CASSVVSSRQFF. Drawing the rest from reference TRBV7-9 and TRBJ2-1, the complete variable domain is DTGVSQNPRHKITKRGQNVTFRCDPISEHNRLYWYRQTLGQGPEFLTYFQNEAQLEKSRLLSDRFSAERPKGSFSTLEIQRTEQGDSAMYLCASSVVSSRQFFGPGTRLTVL.

V usage is TRBV7-2 and J usage is TRBJ2-1; 11 bases line up with TRBD2. V shed 3 bases and J 3 bases; nucleotides not matched to a gene: 7. Germline lookup yields CDR1 SGHTA and CDR2 FQGNSA. CDR3 size: 17 residues. The CDR3 DNA reads TGTGCCAGCAGCTTGGTAGCGGGGGGGATCTACTACAATGAGCAGTTCTTC. This sequence encodes CASSLVAGGIYYNEQFF.

A few counts support this clonotype. The chain joins TRBV25-1 to TRBJ2-3; D gene unclear. V lost 1 base to trimming and J lost 8 bases, with 10 bases between them. The CDR3 sequence is 13 residues long. Germline V gene sequence: CDR1 MGHDK, CDR2 SYGVNS. The CDR3 loop reads CASSEFLDSTQYF. The CDR3 DNA follows: TGTGCCAGCAGTGAATTCCTTGATTCTACGCAGTATTTT.

The rearrangement uses TRBV5-1 and TRBJ2-5, with D tentatively TRBD1 (6 bases). Germline values: CDR1 SGHRS, CDR2 YFSETQ. There are 16 residues in the CDR3. V was trimmed by 5 bases and J by 4 bases, leaving 21 bases between them. CDR3 amino acids: CASRRQGSSRGETQYF. The DNA of the CDR3 is TGCGCCAGCAGACGGCAGGGGTCATCGAGGGGAGAGACCCAGTACTTC.

The rearrangement links TRBV12-3 or TRBV12-4 to TRBJ2-1, with D tentatively TRBD1 (5 bases). Trimming took 5 bases from V and 4 from J, leaving 12 bases between them. This CDR3 has 14 residues. The CDR3 loop reads CASSLLDSYNEQFF. CDR3 in DNA: TGTGCCAGCAGTCTCCTAGACAGTTACAATGAGCAGTTCTTC.

Here the CDR3 reads CAIGRDRGFEQFF. CDR3 DNA sequence: TGTGCCATCGGCCGGGACAGGGGTTTTGAGCAGTTCTTC. The chain employs TRBV10-3 and TRBJ2-1, with 10 bases aligning to TRBD1. Trimming removed 8 bases from V and 9 bases from J; junction bases left unmatched: 7. Germline assignment: CDR1 ENHRY and CDR2 SYGVKD. CDR3 length equals 13 residues.

This chain joins TRBV29-1 and TRBJ2-1, with D uncertain. The CDR3 is made up of 14 amino acids. CDR1 SQVTM and CDR2 ANQGSEA come from the germline V gene. V was shortened by 4 bases and J by 2 bases, with 12 bases between the two germline ends. CDR3 in DNA: TGCAGCGTTGTAGAAGGTTTCGCCTACAATGAGCAGTTCTTC. Its translation is CSVVEGFAYNEQFF.